A selection of T cell receptor beta chains follows, all from one sample in a study of T cell responses to AZD1222 COVID-19 vaccine. The method was immunoSEQ multiplex PCR; TCRdb's version includes in-frame clones alone and lacks a portion of them. Among around 160,000 clones listed, more than 75% were seen once. This specimen consisted of peripheral blood, obtained on day 0 of AZD1222 vaccination. The receptors here all came from an adult in good health. The CDR3 runs from the conserved cysteine through the conserved F or W. D genes are given only for firm matches. Size is stated for part of the rows, as once, few or many counts, or as a class when the clone is expanded.

cdr3_aa: CASSLAGQGRSPLHF
clone_size: NA
j_call: TRBJ1-6
d_call: NA
v_call: TRBV5-1

cdr3_aa: CASSFGDAEQYF
clone_size: NA
j_call: TRBJ2-7
d_call: NA
v_call: TRBV27

cdr3_aa: CAVGQGADQPQHF
clone_size: once
j_call: TRBJ1-5
d_call: TRBD1
v_call: TRBV10-3

cdr3_aa: CASSPRGPRGATLHF
clone_size: NA
j_call: TRBJ1-6
d_call: NA
v_call: TRBV14

cdr3_aa: CASSLVGGGSAVEQFF
clone_size: NA
j_call: TRBJ2-1
d_call: TRBD2
v_call: TRBV7-9

cdr3_aa: CASSQDVGALSYNSPLHF
clone_size: once
j_call: TRBJ1-6
d_call: NA
v_call: TRBV4-2

cdr3_aa: CASRDRTSGSYEQYF
clone_size: NA
j_call: TRBJ2-7
d_call: TRBD2
v_call: TRBV28

cdr3_aa: CASSHILAEQFF
clone_size: NA
j_call: TRBJ2-1
d_call: NA
v_call: TRBV11-2

cdr3_aa: CASSPTLYGYTF
clone_size: once
j_call: TRBJ1-2
d_call: NA
v_call: TRBV14

cdr3_aa: CASSYSPHKGFQPQHF
clone_size: NA
j_call: TRBJ1-5
d_call: NA
v_call: TRBV6-2/TRBV6-3

cdr3_aa: CASSLETGTEAFF
clone_size: NA
j_call: TRBJ1-1
d_call: NA
v_call: TRBV7-2

cdr3_aa: CATSRDPRSTEAFF
clone_size: NA
j_call: TRBJ1-1
d_call: NA
v_call: TRBV15

cdr3_aa: CASSLNGDSPLHF
clone_size: NA
j_call: TRBJ1-6
d_call: NA
v_call: TRBV5-1

cdr3_aa: CATSSPGLLYEQYF
clone_size: few
j_call: TRBJ2-7
d_call: NA
v_call: TRBV19

cdr3_aa: CATRRVGDTEAFF
clone_size: NA
j_call: TRBJ1-1
d_call: NA
v_call: TRBV24-1

cdr3_aa: CASSPHRLGNTEAFF
clone_size: NA
j_call: TRBJ1-1
d_call: NA
v_call: TRBV6-2/TRBV6-3

cdr3_aa: CASSKQAEKLFF
clone_size: NA
j_call: TRBJ1-4
d_call: NA
v_call: TRBV7-2

cdr3_aa: CASSIVNYGYTF
clone_size: once
j_call: TRBJ1-2
d_call: NA
v_call: TRBV7-9

cdr3_aa: CASSPGPTYEQYF
clone_size: NA
j_call: TRBJ2-7
d_call: NA
v_call: TRBV18

cdr3_aa: CSASYPGIYEKLFF
clone_size: NA
j_call: TRBJ1-4
d_call: NA
v_call: TRBV20-1

cdr3_aa: CASSSSGGGETQYF
clone_size: NA
j_call: TRBJ2-5
d_call: TRBD1
v_call: TRBV7-3

cdr3_aa: CASSRDRGTNEKLFF
clone_size: NA
j_call: TRBJ1-4
d_call: TRBD1
v_call: TRBV5-1

cdr3_aa: CASSVGSGPYEQYF
clone_size: NA
j_call: TRBJ2-7
d_call: NA
v_call: TRBV9

cdr3_aa: CASSKQGDIYEQYF
clone_size: NA
j_call: TRBJ2-7
d_call: TRBD1
v_call: TRBV5-4

cdr3_aa: CATSDPGEPQHF
clone_size: NA
j_call: TRBJ1-5
d_call: NA
v_call: TRBV24-1

cdr3_aa: CASSPPFTPLHF
clone_size: NA
j_call: TRBJ1-6
d_call: NA
v_call: TRBV4-3

cdr3_aa: CASSATSGSSWETQYF
clone_size: NA
j_call: TRBJ2-5
d_call: TRBD2
v_call: TRBV9

cdr3_aa: CASSAQAWSGKLFF
clone_size: NA
j_call: TRBJ1-4
d_call: NA
v_call: TRBV5-4

cdr3_aa: CASSLGETQYF
clone_size: once
j_call: TRBJ2-5
d_call: NA
v_call: TRBV27